Listed here are 8 T cell receptor beta chains from one sample, sequenced in a study of beta chain features in type 1 diabetes. Sequencing targeted expressed TCRB transcripts, as all isolated RNA had been reverse transcribed. Here immunoSEQ multiplex PCR was the method, and the copy in TCRdb shows in-frame clones only, minus some. Among tens of thousands of clones listed, about 32% were seen once. Material for sequencing was stem cell memory CD4+ T cells from blood. The receptors shown here come from a woman aged 18-29 years in good health.

The chain combines TRBV13 with TRBJ2-7; D not resolved. Looked up from germline, CDR1 is PRHDT and CDR2 is FYEKMQ (reference sequence). The CDR3 covers 13 residues. With 1 base removed from V and 5 bases from J, the gap between germline ends came to 9 bases. The CDR3 here is CASSLEPGNEQYF. The CDR3 region has the DNA TGTGCCAGCAGCTTAGAACCGGGTAACGAGCAGTACTTC.

V and J are TRBV29-1 and TRBJ1-2; TRBD1 matches 7 bases. Germline CDR1 reads SQVTM; CDR2 reads ANQGSEA. The CDR3 spans 12 residues. With 4 bases clipped from V and 4 bases from J, the junction kept 3 bases outside the gene matches. Here the CDR3 DNA reads TGCAGCGTTGGCCGGGACAGCTATGGCTACACCTTC. Protein product: CSVGRDSYGYTF. Using reference TRBV29-1 and TRBJ1-2 for the parts outside the CDR3, the full variable domain is SAVISQKPSRDICQRGTSLTIQCQVDSQVTMMFWYRQQPGQSLTLIATANQGSEATYESGFVIDKFPISRPNLTFSTLTVSNMSPEDSSIYLCSVGRDSYGYTFGSGTRLTVV.

This clone has more than one count but fewer than ten. The V call is TRBV2, the J call TRBJ1-2, with TRBD1 identical over 10 bases. The J segment lost 10 bases and the V segment lost 7 bases, leaving 3 bases of the junction unmatched. CDR3 length: 11 residues. Germline V gene sequence: CDR1 SNHLY, CDR2 FYNNEI. The CDR3 spells CASNGQGVYTF. In nucleotides, the CDR3 is TGTGCCAGCAATGGACAGGGGGTCTACACCTTC.

J is TRBJ2-3 and V is TRBV12-5; 9 nucleotides agree with TRBD2. Germline lookup yields CDR1 LGHNT and CDR2 FRNRAP. The CDR3 has 17 residues. Trimming cost V 7 bases and J 1 base; bases outside gene matches: 12. The CDR3 DNA reads TGTGCTAGTGCTCGCGGGGGGGCCGATGGGGGCACAGATACGCAGTATTTT. Translation gives CASARGGADGGTDTQYF.

This chain uses TRBV7-2 with TRBJ2-2, with 10 positions matching TRBD2. Losses at the gene ends were 4 bases for V and 5 bases for J; bases not matched to a gene: 7. CDR1 and CDR2 from the germline V gene are SGHTA and FQGNSA. The CDR3 is 16 amino acids. DNA for the CDR3: TGTGCCAGCAGCTCGGAGCGGGGGGGACGGACCGGGGAGCTGTTTTTT. Its translation: CASSSERGGRTGELFF. The whole variable domain, filled in from reference TRBV7-2 and TRBJ2-2, reads GAGVSQSPSNKVTEKGKDVELRCDPISGHTALYWYRQSLGQGLEFLIYFQGNSAPDKSGLPSDRFSAERTGGSVSTLTIQRTQQEDSAVYLCASSSERGGRTGELFFGEGSRLTVL.

This chain links TRBV29-1 with TRBJ2-2, with a tentative D call TRBD2 (6 bases). Germline CDR1 reads SQVTM; CDR2 reads ANQGSEA. The CDR3 is 12 amino acids. Between the trimmed V and J ends, which lost 6 bases and 10 bases, there was a span of 15 bases. The CDR3 DNA is TGCAGCGTCCGGGACTTTGGGGAGGAGCTGTTTTTT. Its translation: CSVRDFGEELFF.

The rearrangement joins TRBV7-3 to TRBJ2-1; 7 bases match TRBD2. The CDR3 is 15 amino acids. Trimming cost V 4 bases and J 12 bases; bases outside gene matches: 15. Germline V CDR1 and CDR2: SGHTA, FQGTGA. The CDR3 spells CASSSPGLCAIGQFF. CDR3 nucleotides: TGTGCCAGCAGCTCCCCGGGACTATGCGCAATAGGGCAGTTCTTC.

The chain recombines TRBV30 with TRBJ1-2; D gene uncertain. The CDR3 is made up of 13 amino acids. Per germline, CDR1 GTSNPN and CDR2 SVGIG (reference sequence). V was pared by 7 bases and J by 8 bases, with 20 bases between. CDR3 in amino acids: CASHPTRFKGYTF. In nucleotides, the CDR3 is TGTGCCTCCCACCCCACTCGGTTTAAAGGCTACACCTTC.